These T cell receptor beta chains were read from a single sample in a study of shared clonotypes between healthy human individuals. This table comes from immunoSEQ multiplex PCR, and its TCRdb copy is limited to in-frame clones, with some not included. The table has more than 400,000 clones, about 96% seen once. Material for sequencing was naive CD4+ T cells sorted from blood. The receptor set was obtained from a woman under 40 in good health. Both conserved end residues are part of each CDR3. Each record gives: V gene, CDR3 protein.

V gene: TRBV6-1
CDR3 protein: CASSWTGELFF

V gene: TRBV2
CDR3 protein: CASSEDRGTNEKLFF

V gene: TRBV7-2
CDR3 protein: CASRRMGGGDTQYF

V gene: TRBV11-3
CDR3 protein: CASSLGPPYNEQFF

V gene: TRBV5-4
CDR3 protein: CASSSGTAISTDTQYF

V gene: TRBV19
CDR3 protein: CAVKDRNTDTQYF

V gene: TRBV6-5
CDR3 protein: CASSFRQPNSPLHF

V gene: TRBV6-5
CDR3 protein: CASSYSSWGGNTIYF

V gene: TRBV5-1
CDR3 protein: CASSQRDRGVTGELFF

V gene: TRBV7-9
CDR3 protein: CASSSAGAQYF

V gene: TRBV7-9
CDR3 protein: CASSLYSGRGDEQYF